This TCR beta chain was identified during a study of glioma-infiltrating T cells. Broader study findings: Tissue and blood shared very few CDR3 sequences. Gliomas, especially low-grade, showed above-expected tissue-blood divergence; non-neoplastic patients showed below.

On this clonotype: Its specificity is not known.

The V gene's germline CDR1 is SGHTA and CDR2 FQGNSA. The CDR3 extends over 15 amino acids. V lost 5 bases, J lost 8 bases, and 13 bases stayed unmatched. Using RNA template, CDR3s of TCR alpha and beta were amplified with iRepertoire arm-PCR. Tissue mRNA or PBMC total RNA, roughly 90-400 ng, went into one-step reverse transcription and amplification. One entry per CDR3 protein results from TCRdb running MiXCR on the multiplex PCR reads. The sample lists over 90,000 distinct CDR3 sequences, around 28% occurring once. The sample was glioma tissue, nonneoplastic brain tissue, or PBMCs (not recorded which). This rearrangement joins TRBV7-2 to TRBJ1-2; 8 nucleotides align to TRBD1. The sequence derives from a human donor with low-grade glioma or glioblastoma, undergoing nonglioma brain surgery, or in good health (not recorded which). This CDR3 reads CASSPVSGQGYGYTF. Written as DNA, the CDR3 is TGTGCCAGCAGCCCGGTGTCCGGACAGGGATACGGCTACACCTTC.